The sequence of this T cell receptor beta chain was determined in a study of cytomegalovirus exposure and HLA in healthy donors. Study overall: Drawn from HLA-typed donors, approximately 86 million unique TCRs were held in an early data release. General study points: Rarity marked most TCR sequences, yet some public TCRs occurred in many donors.

J was trimmed by 2 bases and V by 4 bases; bases with no gene match: 5. In germline, CDR1 is MNHNS, CDR2 SASEGT. This CDR3 has 15 residues. Concerning this clone: The antigen remains unidentified.

PCR employed 60 Vbeta and 13 Jbeta primers. Assay used: immunoSEQ multiplex PCR; TCRdb lists only in-frame clones, some missing. The sample has fewer than 200,000 clones; 75% to 90% are singletons. The sample comprised PBMCs. The TCR comes from a girl aged 2-10 years in good health and CMV-seropositive. The genes are TRBV6-1 and TRBJ1-2, with 9 bases lining up with TRBD1. Here the CDR3 DNA reads TGTGCCAGCAGTGCCCCGGGACAGGGAAACTATGGCTACACCTTC. Its translation is CASSAPGQGNYGYTF.